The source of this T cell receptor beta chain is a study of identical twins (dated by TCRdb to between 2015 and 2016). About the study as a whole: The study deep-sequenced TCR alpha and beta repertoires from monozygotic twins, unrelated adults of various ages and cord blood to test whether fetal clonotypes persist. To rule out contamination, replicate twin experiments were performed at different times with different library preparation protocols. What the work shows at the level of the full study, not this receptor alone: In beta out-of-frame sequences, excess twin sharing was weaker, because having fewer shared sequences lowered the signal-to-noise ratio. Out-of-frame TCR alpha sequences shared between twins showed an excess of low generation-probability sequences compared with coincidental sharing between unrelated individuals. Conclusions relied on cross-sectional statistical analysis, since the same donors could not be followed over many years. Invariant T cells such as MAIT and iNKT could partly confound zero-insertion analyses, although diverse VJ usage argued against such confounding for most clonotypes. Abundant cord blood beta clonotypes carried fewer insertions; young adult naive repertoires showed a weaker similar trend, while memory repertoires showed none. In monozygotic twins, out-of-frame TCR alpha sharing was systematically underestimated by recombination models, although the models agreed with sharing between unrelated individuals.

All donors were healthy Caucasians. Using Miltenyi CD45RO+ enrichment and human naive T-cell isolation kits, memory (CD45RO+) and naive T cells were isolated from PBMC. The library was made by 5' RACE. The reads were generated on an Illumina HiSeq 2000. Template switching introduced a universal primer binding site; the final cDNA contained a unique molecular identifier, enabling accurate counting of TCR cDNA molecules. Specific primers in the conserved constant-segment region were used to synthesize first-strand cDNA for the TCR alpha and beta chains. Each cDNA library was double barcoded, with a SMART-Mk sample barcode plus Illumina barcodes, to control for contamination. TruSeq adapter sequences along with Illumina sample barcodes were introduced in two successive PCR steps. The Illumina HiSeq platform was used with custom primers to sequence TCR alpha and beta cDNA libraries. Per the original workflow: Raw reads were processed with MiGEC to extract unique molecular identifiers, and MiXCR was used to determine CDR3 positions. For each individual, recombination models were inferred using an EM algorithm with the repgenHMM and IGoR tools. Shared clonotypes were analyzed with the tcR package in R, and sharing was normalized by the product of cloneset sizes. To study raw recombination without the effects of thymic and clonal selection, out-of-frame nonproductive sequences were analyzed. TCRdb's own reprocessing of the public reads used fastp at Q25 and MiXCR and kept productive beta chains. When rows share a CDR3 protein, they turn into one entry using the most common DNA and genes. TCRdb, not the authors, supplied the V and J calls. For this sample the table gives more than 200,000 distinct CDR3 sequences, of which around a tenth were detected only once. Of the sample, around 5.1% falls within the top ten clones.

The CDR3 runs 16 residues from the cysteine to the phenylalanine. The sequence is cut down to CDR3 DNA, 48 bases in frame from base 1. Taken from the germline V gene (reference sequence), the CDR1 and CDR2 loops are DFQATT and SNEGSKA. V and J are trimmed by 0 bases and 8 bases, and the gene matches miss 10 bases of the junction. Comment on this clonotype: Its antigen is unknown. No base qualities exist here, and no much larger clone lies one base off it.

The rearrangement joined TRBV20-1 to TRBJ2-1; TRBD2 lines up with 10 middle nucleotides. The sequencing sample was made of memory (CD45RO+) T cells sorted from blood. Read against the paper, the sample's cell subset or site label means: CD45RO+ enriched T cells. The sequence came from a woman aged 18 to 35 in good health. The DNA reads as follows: TGCAGTGCTAGAGATGAGGCTAGCGGGAGTCCCCATGAGCAGTTCTTC. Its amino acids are CSARDEASGSPHEQFF.